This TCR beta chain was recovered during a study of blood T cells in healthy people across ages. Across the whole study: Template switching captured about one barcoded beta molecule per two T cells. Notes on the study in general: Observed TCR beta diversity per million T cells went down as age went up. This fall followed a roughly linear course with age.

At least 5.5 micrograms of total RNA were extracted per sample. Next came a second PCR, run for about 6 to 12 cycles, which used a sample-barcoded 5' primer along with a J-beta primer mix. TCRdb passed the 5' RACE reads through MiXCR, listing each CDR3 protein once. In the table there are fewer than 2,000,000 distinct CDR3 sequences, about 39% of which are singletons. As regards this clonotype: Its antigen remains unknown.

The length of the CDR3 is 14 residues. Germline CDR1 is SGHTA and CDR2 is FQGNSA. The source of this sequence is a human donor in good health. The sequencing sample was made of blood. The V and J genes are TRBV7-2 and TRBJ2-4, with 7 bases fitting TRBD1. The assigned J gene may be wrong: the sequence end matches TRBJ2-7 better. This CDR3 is CASSFAGTVYEQYF. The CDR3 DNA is TGTGCCAGCAGCTTTGCCGGGACAGTCTACGAGCAGTACTTC.